Sequencing of this T cell receptor beta chain was carried out in a study of T cells in Graves' hyperthyroidism and ophthalmopathy (dated 2019 in TCRdb). Notes on the research overall: Peripheral blood was collected at initial diagnosis, before any treatment. To identify distinguishing TCR V-J signatures, a discovery cohort of around 100 patients was used, comprising some 45 with Graves' ophthalmopathy and some 60 with stable Graves' hyperthyroidism. Whether ophthalmopathy could be predicted prospectively was tested in an independent validation cohort made up of approximately 19 hyperthyroidism patients plus 17 patients who later progressed to ophthalmopathy. The 100 discovery patients were randomly split 7:3 into training and test sets. The study also compared thyroid tissue and blood T-cell repertoires from roughly 6 Graves' hyperthyroidism patients. After sampling, hyperthyroidism patients received methimazole starting at 30 mg daily, and ophthalmopathy patients received high-dose intravenous methylprednisolone. The paper reports TCR Vbeta CDR3 sequencing of 140 or so peripheral blood samples: around 45 ophthalmopathy, around 80 hyperthyroidism and 17 progressor patients.

The TCR beta CDR3 regions were amplified from the RNA transcripts. The first round of RT-PCR for the TCR CDR3 was performed with the HTBI primer set and the Qiagen OneStep RT-PCR kit. A second multiplex PCR round built the libraries, followed by size selection and purification. Libraries were sequenced paired-end with 100 bp reads on an Illumina HiSeq2000. The study's processing was this. SOAPnuke was used to process the raw data, with reads discarded if the reads contained adapters or uncalled bases, had a mean Phred below 15, or lacked an exact constant-primer or identifier match. High-quality paired reads were merged using COPE v1.2.5, and each unique nucleotide sequence was defined as a clonotype. MiTCR v1.1 was used to align clonotypes to the IMGT TRBV, TRBD and TRBJ reference segments. The analysis included only V-J combinations with a frequency above 0.0001, which together covered around 99% of the repertoires. The TCS score was defined as the ratio of F50 (clonal expansion) to E x V (chaos), calculated using BLOSUM62-based TCRdist between CDR3 peptides within each V-J. Welch's t-statistics and random forest reduced several hundred V-J features to 13, which were used in a naive Bayes classifier (R e1071). TCRdb trimmed public reads at Q25 via fastp, called clones via MiXCR and kept in-frame beta chains. Every CDR3 protein is listed once, alongside the most common genes and DNA of its rows. TCRdb's processing, not the study's, gives the V and J calls here. Recorded for this sample are more than 350,000 distinct CDR3 sequences; under 15% of them occurred a single time. The top ten clones comprise about 33% of the sample.

This clonotype was recorded a few times. Its antigen remains undetermined. Base qualities were left out, and no much larger clone turns up one base away. Stable Graves' hyperthyroidism was defined as no progression to ophthalmopathy during 18 months of follow-up. Hyperthyroidism patients were newly diagnosed, with disease duration under 2 months, and aged 18 to 65 years. Exclusion was applied to patients with uncontrolled infections, other autoimmune diseases, pregnancy or lactation. Diagnoses were based on clinical symptoms, serum thyroxine and TRAb, thyroid ultrasound and orbital computed tomography. PBMCs were isolated from about 9.1 ml of fresh peripheral blood by Ficoll-Paque density gradient centrifugation. Trizol reagent was used to extract total RNA, and RNA quality was then checked on an Agilent 2100 Bioanalyzer. The investigation overall reported the following: In cross-validation, a model built on a 13 V-J signature told ophthalmopathy apart from stable hyperthyroidism with less than 90% sensitivity and 81% to 82% specificity, and in testing the same model reached 80%/75%. Sample size was not statistically predetermined, and blinding of investigators to group allocation was not performed. Most expanded thyroid clonotypes (frequency above 0.001) were also detected in blood, suggesting blood repertoires may reflect thyroid immune responses. In validation, progression to ophthalmopathy was predicted by the model with 70% to 71% sensitivity and under 85% specificity, a median of about 6.4 months before onset.

Via the germline V gene (reference sequence), CDR1 is PRHDT and CDR2 FYEKMQ. Its CDR3 holds 17 amino acids, cysteine through phenylalanine. Only the CDR3 portion is preserved as DNA: 51 bases, with reading frame beginning at the first base. Cut back by 6 bases and 3 bases, the V and J ends lie 20 bases apart. The sequence was obtained from a woman in her 30s with Graves' hyperthyroidism. Recombination linked TRBV13 to TRBJ2-2; the D gene is possibly TRBD2, with 6 bases matching. The sequencing input was blood. The DNA sequence is as follows: TGTGCCAGCAGGCAAGGAGGGTCTGGAATTTACACCGGGGAGCTGTTTTTT. It translates to CASRQGGSGIYTGELFF.